This T cell receptor beta chain was recorded in a study of vaccination effects on CD4 cells after COVID-19 (dated by TCRdb to 2022 to 2024). The study in broad terms: In the ViraFEST assay, PBMC were stimulated with viral peptide pools, and antigen-specific CD4+ T cell clonotypes were then identified by expansion using TCR sequencing. After vaccination, three convalescent patients were sampled both early (day +14) and late (day +241, +227, +161 respectively). Across the study, the median time from the second dose to post-vaccine sampling was 72 days (range 14 to 241). Approximately 2 million PBMC per well were cultured in IMDM with about 5.1% human AB serum, about 9.4 IU/ml IL-2 and gentamicin, plus 10 ug/ml peptides. In both COVID-19 convalescent patients and infection-naive vaccine recipients, the study compared SARS-CoV-2 spike-specific CD4+ TCR repertoires from before mRNA vaccination with those from after it. Altogether, over 9 COVID-19 convalescent patients and several SARS-CoV-2-naive healthy vaccine recipients made up the full study. In the study, cultures from other donors were sequenced using the Oncomine TCR Beta short-read assay on an Illumina iSeq 100. Summary of the overall study and its limitations: In convalescent patients, the post-vaccine spike-reactive repertoire was composed mainly of new vaccine-induced clones that were largely distinct from infection-induced clones. At late post-vaccination timepoints, both infection-induced and vaccine-induced clones showed marked clonal contraction, consistent with waning T cell responses. The study was limited by a small number of convalescent patients, and early post-infection timepoints were lacking.

After more than nine days of culture, CD4+ T cells were isolated with the EasySep CD4+ T cell isolation kit. PCR-confirmed SARS-CoV-2 infection had occurred in convalescent patients between March and December 2020, before the Alpha, Beta and Delta variants emerged in the United States. Two doses of either the BNT162b2 or the mRNA-1273 mRNA SARS-CoV-2 vaccine were administered to participants. On days 3 and 7, half of the culture medium was replaced with fresh IL-2-containing medium. Each peptide stimulation condition was cultured in triplicate wells unless otherwise noted. PBMC were separated from whole blood using Ficoll-Paque Plus gradient centrifugation and were then either cryopreserved at -140C or used fresh. Genomic DNA was extracted from cultured CD4+ T cells with the QIAamp micro DNA kit. The germline V and J ends show losses of 5 bases and 7 bases respectively, and no gene match explains 8 bases of the junction. Via the germline V gene, CDR1 is SGHRS and CDR2 YFSETQ. Including cysteine and phenylalanine, the CDR3 has 15 amino acids. Just the 45-base CDR3 DNA is kept, in frame starting at base 1.

The library was produced with the immunoSEQ multiplex PCR assay. DNA from the cultured, isolated CD4+ T cells was subjected to TCR beta CDR3 sequencing. Turning to the authors' computational methods: Non-productive TCR sequences were discarded, and reads were trimmed to the CDR3 region, with only CDR3s of 7 or more amino acids retained. Antigen-specific clonotypes were identified using the MANAFEST web app by comparison of expansion in peptide wells against reference cultures. For clones to be considered positive, expansion at FDR<0.05 versus reference and all other wells, an odds ratio above 5, and a frequency above 0.1% in two replicate wells were required. A clonotype was called cross-reactive if it was significantly expanded both in SARS-CoV-2 spike wells and in at least one common cold coronavirus spike condition. CDR3 similarity was assessed by Levenshtein distance using the stringdist R package, and unrooted trees were constructed with ape in R 3.6.1. What TCRdb holds here is the immuneACCESS table cut down to in-frame rearrangements. Part of the clones is not present; checked against another copy, under half of the missing clones reflect an unresolved V gene, and the others are unexplained. That table gives V, J and clone size, and the DNA gave D and trimming. This sample gives around 50,000 clones in total; 65% to 75% of them show up just once. Jointly, the top ten make up 5% to 6.5% of the sample.

As to this clone: What this receptor recognizes is not known. No much larger clone exists at a distance of one base, and base qualities are not known.

The sequence came from a human donor who had a prior SARS-CoV-2 infection. The specimen comprised CD4+ T cells from PBMCs cultured without peptide, sampled after COVID-19 vaccination. The chain was built from TRBV5-1 and TRBJ2-2, and 10 junction bases match TRBD1. The nucleotide sequence is given as TGCGCCAGCAGACCGACAGGGGGCGCAAACGGGGAGCTGTTTTTT. It codes for CASRPTGGANGELFF.